This TCR beta chain was obtained from a study of shared clonotypes between healthy human individuals. General observations from the study: At large depth, rarefaction still showed sorted-subset sequencing to be incomplete. Across a few donors, naive CD4 shared 5% to 6%, naive CD8 3% to 3.5%, memory CD4 less than 2.5%, memory CD8 0.4%.

Original processing methods: As immunoSEQ supplied junction-only sequences (without quality scores), filtering differed. Clones were sequenced by immunoSEQ multiplex PCR, and TCRdb holds only the in-frame ones, with some missing. V, J and clone size are those of that table, while D and trimming were read from the DNA. The sample comprises over 2,000,000 clones, roughly 95% of which are singletons, and under 2% rests with the top ten. The germline V gene encodes CDR1 SQVTM and CDR2 ANQGSEA. 16 amino acids form the CDR3, both terminal residues included. Of note for this clone: The antigen is unknown. No DNA is shown, since the ends of the CDR3 on it are uncertain; the CDR3 is the one TCRdb lists.

Naivety among CD8 cells was defined by CD45RO negativity and positive CCR7 selection, thereby excluding terminally differentiated effector memory CD45RA+ cells. Adult Caucasians living in Nashville, Tennessee made up all of the donors. The sequence derives from a man between 18 and 29 years old in good health. Some clones in this sample may be carry-over from other donors' samples. The chain has TRBV29-1 and TRBJ2-7; the D call of TRBD1 is as the table states it, not checked on the DNA. Sequences were obtained from naive CD8+ T cells from PBMCs. CDR3: CSVEGVLAQGGYEQYF.